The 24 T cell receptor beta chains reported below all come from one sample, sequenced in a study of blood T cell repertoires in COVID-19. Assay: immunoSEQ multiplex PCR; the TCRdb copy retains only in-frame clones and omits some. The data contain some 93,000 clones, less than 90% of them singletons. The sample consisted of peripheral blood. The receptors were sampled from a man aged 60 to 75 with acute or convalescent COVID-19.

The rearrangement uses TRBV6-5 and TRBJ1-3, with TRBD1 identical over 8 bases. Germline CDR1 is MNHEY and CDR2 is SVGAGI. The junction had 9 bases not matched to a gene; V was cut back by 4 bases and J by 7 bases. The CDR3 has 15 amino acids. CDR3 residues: CASSSDRGWKNTIYF. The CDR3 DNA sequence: TGTGCCAGCAGTTCCGACAGGGGATGGAAGAACACCATATATTTT.

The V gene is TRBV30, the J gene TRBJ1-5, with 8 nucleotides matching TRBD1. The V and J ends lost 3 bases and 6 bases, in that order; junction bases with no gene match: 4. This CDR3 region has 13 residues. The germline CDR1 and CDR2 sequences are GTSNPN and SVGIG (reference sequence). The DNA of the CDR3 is TGTGCCTGGAGCAGAGGACAGGGTCAGCCCCAGCATTTT. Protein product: CAWSRGQGQPQHF.

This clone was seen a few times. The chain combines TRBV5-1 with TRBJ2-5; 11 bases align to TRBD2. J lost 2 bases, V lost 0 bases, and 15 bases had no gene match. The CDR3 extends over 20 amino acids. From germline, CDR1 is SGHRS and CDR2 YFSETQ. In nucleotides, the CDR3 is TGCGCCAGCAGCTTGGTAGGTTTGGGACTAGCGGTCGGTAGGCAAGAGACCCAGTACTTC. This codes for CASSLVGLGLAVGRQETQYF.

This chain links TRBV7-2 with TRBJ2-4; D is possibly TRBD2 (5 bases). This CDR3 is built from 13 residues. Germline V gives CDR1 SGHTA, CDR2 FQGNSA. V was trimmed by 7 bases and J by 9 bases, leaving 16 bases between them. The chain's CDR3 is CASIETRGTIQYF. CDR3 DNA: TGTGCCAGCATCGAGACTCGGGGAACCATTCAGTACTTC.

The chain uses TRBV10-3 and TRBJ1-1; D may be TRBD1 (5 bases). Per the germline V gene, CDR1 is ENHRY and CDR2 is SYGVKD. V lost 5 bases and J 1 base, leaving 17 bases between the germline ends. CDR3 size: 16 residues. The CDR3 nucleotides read TGTGCCATCAGTCTGCGATCCGGGACTCAGAACACTGAAGCTTTCTTT. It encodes CAISLRSGTQNTEAFF.

CDR3 coding DNA: TGCAGCGTTGAAGACTGGGCTGGCGGGGGGGCAAGTCGCGAGCAGTACTTC. Protein: CSVEDWAGGGASREQYF. The rearrangement uses TRBV29-1 and TRBJ2-7; 9 bases are shared with TRBD2. Unmatched junction bases numbered 15, after V lost 0 bases and J lost 6 bases. CDR1 and CDR2 (germline): SQVTM, ANQGSEA. The CDR3 covers 17 residues.

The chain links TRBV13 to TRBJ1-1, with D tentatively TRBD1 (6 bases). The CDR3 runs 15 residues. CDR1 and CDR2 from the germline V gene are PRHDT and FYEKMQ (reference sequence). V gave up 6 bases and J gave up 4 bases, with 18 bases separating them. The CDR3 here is CASSKASYRATEAFF. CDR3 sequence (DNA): TGTGCCAGCAGTAAGGCTTCTTACAGGGCCACTGAAGCTTTCTTT.

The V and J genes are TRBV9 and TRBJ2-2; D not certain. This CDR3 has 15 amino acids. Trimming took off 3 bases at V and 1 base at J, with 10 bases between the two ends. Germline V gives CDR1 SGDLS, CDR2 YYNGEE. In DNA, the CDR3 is TGTGCCAGCAGCGGCCAGGCGATGAACACCGGGGAGCTGTTTTTT. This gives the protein CASSGQAMNTGELFF.

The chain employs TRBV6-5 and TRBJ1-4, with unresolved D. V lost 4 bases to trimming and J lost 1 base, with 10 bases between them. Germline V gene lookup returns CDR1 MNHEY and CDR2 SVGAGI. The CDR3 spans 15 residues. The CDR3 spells CASSFSGGTNEKLFF. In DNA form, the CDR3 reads TGTGCCAGCAGTTTCTCGGGAGGAACTAATGAAAAACTGTTTTTT.

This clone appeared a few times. The CDR3 reads CASSPRLATSQMGEQFF. CDR3 sequence (DNA): TGTGCCAGTAGTCCGAGACTAGCCACCTCCCAAATGGGTGAGCAGTTCTTC. The chain is built from TRBV19 and TRBJ2-1, with TRBD2 matching 7 bases. Germline V gene data show CDR1 as LNHDA and CDR2 as SQIVND (reference sequence). V dropped 5 bases and J dropped 9; count of bases not matched to a gene: 19. This CDR3 is built from 17 residues.

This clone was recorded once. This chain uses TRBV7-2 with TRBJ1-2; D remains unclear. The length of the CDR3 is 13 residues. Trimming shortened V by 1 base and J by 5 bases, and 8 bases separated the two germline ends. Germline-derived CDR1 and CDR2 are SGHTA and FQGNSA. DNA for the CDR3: TGTGCCAGCAGCTTAGGCAGACAATATGGCTACACCTTC. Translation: CASSLGRQYGYTF.

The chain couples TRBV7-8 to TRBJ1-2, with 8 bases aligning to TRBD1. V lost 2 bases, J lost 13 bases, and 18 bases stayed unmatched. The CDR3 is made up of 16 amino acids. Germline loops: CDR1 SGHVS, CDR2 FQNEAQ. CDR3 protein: CASSLIPAAGGDYATF. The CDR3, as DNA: TGTGCCAGCAGCTTAATTCCCGCGGCAGGGGGCGATTATGCCACCTTC.

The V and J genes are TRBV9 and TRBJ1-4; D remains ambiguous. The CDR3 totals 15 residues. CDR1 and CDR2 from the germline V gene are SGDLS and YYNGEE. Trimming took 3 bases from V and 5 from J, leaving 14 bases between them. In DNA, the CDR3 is TGTGCCAGCAGCGCCGACGAGGCGGCAAATGAAAAACTGTTTTTT. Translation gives CASSADEAANEKLFF.

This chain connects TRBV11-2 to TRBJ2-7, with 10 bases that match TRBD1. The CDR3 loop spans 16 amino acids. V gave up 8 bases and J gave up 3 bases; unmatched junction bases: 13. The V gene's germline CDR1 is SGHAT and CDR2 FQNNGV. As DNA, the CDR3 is TGTGCCAGCTTACCACATGCGGGACAGGGGATCTACGAGCAGTACTTC. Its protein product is CASLPHAGQGIYEQYF.

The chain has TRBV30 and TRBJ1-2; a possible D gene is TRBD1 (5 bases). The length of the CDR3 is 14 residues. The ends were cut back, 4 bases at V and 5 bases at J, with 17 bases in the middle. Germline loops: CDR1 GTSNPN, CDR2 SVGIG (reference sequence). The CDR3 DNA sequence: TGTGCCTGGACCCTGGGGCAGCCAAATTATGGCTACACCTTC. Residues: CAWTLGQPNYGYTF.

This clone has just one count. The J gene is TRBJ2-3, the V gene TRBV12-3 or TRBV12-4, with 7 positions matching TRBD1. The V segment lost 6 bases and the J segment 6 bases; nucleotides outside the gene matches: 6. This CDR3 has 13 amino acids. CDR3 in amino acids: CASRRDRADTQYF. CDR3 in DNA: TGTGCCAGCAGAAGAGACAGGGCCGATACGCAGTATTTT.

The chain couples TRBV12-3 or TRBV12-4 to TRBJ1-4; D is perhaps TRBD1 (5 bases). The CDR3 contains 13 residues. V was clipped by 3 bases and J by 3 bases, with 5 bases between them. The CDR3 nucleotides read TGTGCCAGCAGTTTGACAGCTAATGAAAAACTGTTTTTT. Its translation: CASSLTANEKLFF.

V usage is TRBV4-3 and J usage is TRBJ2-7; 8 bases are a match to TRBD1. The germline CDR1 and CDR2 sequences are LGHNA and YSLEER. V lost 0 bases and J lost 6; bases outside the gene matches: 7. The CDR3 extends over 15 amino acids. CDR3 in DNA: TGCGCCAGCAGCCAAGATTGGCAGGGGGCCCGCGAGCAGTACTTC. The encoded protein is CASSQDWQGAREQYF.

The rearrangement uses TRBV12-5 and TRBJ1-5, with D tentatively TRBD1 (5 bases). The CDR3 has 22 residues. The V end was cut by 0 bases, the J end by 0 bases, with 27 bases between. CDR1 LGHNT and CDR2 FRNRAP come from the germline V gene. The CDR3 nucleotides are TGTGCTAGTGGTTTGGTATCGAGGGACTTCCTTCTACCGACCGATAGCAATCAGCCCCAGCATTTT. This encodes CASGLVSRDFLLPTDSNQPQHF.

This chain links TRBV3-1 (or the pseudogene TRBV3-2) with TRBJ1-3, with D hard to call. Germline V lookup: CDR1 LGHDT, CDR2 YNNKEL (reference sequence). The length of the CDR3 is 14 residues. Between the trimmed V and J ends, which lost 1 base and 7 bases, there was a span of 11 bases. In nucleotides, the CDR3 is TGTGCCAGCAGCCAAGGACCCCCCGGGAACACCATATATTTT. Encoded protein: CASSQGPPGNTIYF.

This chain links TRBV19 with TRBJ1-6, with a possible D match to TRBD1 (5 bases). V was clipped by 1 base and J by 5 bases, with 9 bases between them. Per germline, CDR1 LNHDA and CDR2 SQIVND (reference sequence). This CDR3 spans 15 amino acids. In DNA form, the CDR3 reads TGTGCCAGTAGTATAGCCGGGGGTGATAATTCACCCCTCCACTTT. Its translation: CASSIAGGDNSPLHF.

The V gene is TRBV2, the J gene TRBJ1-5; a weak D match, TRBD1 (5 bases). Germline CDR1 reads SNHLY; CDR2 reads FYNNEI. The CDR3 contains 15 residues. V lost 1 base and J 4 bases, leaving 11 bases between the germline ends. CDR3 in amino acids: CASSEGGFPNQPQHF. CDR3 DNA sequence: TGTGCCAGCAGTGAAGGGGGCTTCCCGAATCAGCCCCAGCATTTT.

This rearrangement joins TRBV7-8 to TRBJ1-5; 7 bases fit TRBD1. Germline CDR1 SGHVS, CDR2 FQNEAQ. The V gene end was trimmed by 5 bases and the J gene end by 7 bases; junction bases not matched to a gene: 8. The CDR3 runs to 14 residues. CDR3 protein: CASSRDRVGQPQHF. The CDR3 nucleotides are TGTGCCAGCAGCCGAGACAGGGTAGGGCAGCCCCAGCATTTT.

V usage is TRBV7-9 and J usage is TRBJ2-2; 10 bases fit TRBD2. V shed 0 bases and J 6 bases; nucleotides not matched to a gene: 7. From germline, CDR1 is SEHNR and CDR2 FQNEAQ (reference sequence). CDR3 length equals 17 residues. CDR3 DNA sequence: TGTGCCAGCAGCTTAGCGACGTTAGCGGGGGGCTCCGGGGAGCTGTTTTTT. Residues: CASSLATLAGGSGELFF.